The 4 T cell receptor beta chains below come from one sample, sequenced in a study of cytomegalovirus exposure and HLA in healthy donors. This table comes from immunoSEQ multiplex PCR, and its TCRdb copy is limited to in-frame clones, with some not included. Of some 170,000 clones detected, 85% to 90% appear once; the ten largest clones hold roughly 1.5%. The sequenced sample was PBMCs. The receptors stem from a woman in her 30s in good health and CMV-seronegative.

CDR3 sequence reads: CASIARGGSHEQYF. The CDR3 region has the DNA TGTGCCAGCATAGCCCGCGGGGGGTCCCACGAGCAGTACTTC. The chain couples TRBV2 to TRBJ2-7, with 8 bases fitting TRBD2. With V trimmed by 7 bases and J by 5 bases, 10 bases remained unmatched. Germline CDR1 is SNHLY and CDR2 is FYNNEI. The CDR3 runs to 14 residues.

V and J are TRBV4-1 and TRBJ1-1, with D possibly matching TRBD1 (5 bases). V lost 4 bases and J lost 6, with 24 bases in between. CDR1 is MGHRA, CDR2 YSYEKL, per germline. The CDR3 extends over 17 amino acids. The CDR3 nucleotides read TGCGCCAGCAGCCTCGAACCGGGGGTCTCGGGGGAGGCTGAAGCTTTCTTT. As protein: CASSLEPGVSGEAEAFF.

The V call is TRBV6-6, the J call TRBJ1-1; perhaps TRBD1 as D (6 bases). Germline V gives CDR1 MNHNY, CDR2 SVGAGI (reference sequence). The CDR3 sequence is 13 residues long. Trimming removed 4 bases at V and 3 bases at J, with 9 bases between. The CDR3 DNA reads TGTGCCAGCAGTTTACAGGGTTACACTGAAGCTTTCTTT. It encodes CASSLQGYTEAFF.

The count of this clone is one. V gene TRBV28 combines with J gene TRBJ1-5, with a weak D call TRBD1 (6 bases). This CDR3 has 15 residues. Germline V gives CDR1 MDHEN, CDR2 SYDVKM. V was pared by 6 bases and J by 4 bases, with 16 bases between. DNA for the CDR3: TGTGCCAGCAGGTTACCCCTAGGGACAAATCAGCCCCAGCATTTT. It translates to CASRLPLGTNQPQHF.